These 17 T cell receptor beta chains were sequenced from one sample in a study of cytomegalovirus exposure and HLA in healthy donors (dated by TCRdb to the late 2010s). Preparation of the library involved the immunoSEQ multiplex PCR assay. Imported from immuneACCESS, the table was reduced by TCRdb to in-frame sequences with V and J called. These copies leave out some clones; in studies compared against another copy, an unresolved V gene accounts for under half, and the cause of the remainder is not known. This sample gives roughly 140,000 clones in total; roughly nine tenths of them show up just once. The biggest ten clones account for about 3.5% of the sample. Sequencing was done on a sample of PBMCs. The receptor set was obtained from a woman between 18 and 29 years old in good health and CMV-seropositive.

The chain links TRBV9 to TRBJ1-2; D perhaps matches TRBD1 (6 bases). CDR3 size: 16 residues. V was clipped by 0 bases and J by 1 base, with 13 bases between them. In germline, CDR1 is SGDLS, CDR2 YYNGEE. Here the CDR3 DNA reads TGTGCCAGCAGCGTAGGACGACAGGAGGTTAACTATGGCTACACCTTC. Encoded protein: CASSVGRQEVNYGYTF.

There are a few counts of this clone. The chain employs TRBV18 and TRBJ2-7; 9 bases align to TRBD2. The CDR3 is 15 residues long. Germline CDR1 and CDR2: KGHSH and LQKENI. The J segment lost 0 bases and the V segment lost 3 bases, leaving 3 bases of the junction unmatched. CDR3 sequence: CASSPLAGNSYEQYF. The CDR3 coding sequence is TGTGCCAGCTCACCCCTAGCGGGGAACTCCTACGAGCAGTACTTC. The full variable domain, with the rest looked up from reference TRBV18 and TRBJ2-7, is NAGVMQNPRHLVRRRGQEARLRCSPMKGHSHVYWYRQLPEEGLKFMVYLQKENIIDESGMPKERFSAEFPKEGPSILRIQQVVRGDSAAYFCASSPLAGNSYEQYFGPGTRLTVT.

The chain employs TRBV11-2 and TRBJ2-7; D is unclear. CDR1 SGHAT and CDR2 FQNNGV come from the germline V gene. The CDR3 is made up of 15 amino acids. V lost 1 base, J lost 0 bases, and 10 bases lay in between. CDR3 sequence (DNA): TGTGCCAGCAGCTTAGGGTCTCCTATCTCCTACGAGCAGTACTTC. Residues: CASSLGSPISYEQYF.

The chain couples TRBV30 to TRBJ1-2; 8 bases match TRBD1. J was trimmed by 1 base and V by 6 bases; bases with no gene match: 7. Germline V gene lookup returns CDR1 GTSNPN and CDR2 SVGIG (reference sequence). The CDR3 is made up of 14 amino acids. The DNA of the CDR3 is TGTGCCTGCAGAATAGACAGGGGTAACTATGGCTACACCTTC. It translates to CACRIDRGNYGYTF.

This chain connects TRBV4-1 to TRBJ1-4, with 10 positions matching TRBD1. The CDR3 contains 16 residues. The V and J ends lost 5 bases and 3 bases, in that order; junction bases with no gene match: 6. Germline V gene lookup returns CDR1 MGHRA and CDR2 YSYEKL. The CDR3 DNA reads TGCGCCAGCAGCTTCCGACAGGGGGCAGCTAATGAAAAACTGTTTTTT. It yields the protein CASSFRQGAANEKLFF.

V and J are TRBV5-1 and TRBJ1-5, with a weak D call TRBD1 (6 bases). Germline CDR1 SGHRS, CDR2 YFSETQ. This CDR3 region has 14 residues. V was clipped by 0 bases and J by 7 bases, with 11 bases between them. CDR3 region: CASSLDQGRQPQHF. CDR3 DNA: TGCGCCAGCAGCTTGGATCAGGGGCGGCAGCCCCAGCATTTT.

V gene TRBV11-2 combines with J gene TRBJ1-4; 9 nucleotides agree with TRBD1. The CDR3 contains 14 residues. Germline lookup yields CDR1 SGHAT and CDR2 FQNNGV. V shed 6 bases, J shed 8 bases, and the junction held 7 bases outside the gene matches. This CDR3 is CASRRTGEGEKLFF. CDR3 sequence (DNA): TGTGCCAGCAGGCGGACAGGGGAGGGGGAAAAACTGTTTTTT.

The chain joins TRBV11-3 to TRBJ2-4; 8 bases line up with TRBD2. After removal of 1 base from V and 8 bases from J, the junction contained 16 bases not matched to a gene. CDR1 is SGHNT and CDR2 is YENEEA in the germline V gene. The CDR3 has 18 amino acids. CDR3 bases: TGTGCCAGCAGCTTAGGAAGGCGGGAGGATCCGGACGGGGACATTCAGTACTTC. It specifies CASSLGRREDPDGDIQYF.

The CDR3 here is CASSSGLSGANVLTF. DNA for the CDR3: TGCGCCAGCAGCTCTGGGCTCTCTGGGGCCAACGTCCTGACTTTC. V gene TRBV5-1 combines with J gene TRBJ2-6; D gene ambiguous. V lost 3 bases to trimming and J lost 0 bases, with 7 bases between them. CDR1 and CDR2 from the germline V gene are SGHRS and YFSETQ. The CDR3 extends over 15 amino acids.

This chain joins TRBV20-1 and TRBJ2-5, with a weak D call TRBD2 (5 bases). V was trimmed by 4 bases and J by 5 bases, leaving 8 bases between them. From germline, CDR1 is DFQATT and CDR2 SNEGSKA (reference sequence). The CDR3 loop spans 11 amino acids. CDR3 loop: CSAKLVETQYF. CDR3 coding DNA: TGCAGTGCTAAACTAGTGGAGACCCAGTACTTC.

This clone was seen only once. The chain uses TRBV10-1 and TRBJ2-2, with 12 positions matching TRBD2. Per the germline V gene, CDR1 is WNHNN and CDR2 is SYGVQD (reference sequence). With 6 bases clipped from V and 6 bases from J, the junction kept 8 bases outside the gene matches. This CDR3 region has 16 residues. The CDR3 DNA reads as TGCGCCAGCAGCCTGTCTAGCGGGAGGGCCCCCGGGGAGCTGTTTTTT. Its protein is CASSLSSGRAPGELFF.

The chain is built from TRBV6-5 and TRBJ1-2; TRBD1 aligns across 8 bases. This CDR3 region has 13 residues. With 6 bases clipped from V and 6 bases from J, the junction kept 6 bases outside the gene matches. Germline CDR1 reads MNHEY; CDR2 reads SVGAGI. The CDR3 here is CASSLDRGDGYTF. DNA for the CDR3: TGTGCCAGCAGCCTAGACAGGGGAGATGGCTACACCTTC.

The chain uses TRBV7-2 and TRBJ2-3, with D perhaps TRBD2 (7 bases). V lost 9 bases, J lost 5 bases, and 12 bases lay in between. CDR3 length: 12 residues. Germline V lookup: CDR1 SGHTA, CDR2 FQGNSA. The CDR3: CASSRGGDTQYF. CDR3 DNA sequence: TGTGCCAGTTCGAGGGGGGGAGATACGCAGTATTTT.

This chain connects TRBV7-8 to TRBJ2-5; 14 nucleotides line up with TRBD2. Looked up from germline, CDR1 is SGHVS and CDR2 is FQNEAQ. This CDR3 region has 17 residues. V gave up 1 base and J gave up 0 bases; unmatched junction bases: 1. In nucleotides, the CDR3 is TGTGCCAGCAGCTTAGGACTAGCGGGAGGGAACCAAGAGACCCAGTACTTC. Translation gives CASSLGLAGGNQETQYF.

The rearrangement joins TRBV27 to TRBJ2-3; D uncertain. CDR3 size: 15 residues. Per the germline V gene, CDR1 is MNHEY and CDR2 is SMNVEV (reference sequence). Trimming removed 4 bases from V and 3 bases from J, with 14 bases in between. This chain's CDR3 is CASSSYGLRTDTQYF. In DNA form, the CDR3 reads TGTGCCAGCAGTTCCTATGGGCTTAGGACAGATACGCAGTATTTT.

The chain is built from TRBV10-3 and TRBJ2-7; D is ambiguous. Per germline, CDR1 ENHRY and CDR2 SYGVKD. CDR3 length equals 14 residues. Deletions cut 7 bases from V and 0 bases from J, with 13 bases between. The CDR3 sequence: CAIKSSVDSYEQYF. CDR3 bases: TGTGCCATCAAATCCAGCGTAGACTCCTACGAGCAGTACTTC.

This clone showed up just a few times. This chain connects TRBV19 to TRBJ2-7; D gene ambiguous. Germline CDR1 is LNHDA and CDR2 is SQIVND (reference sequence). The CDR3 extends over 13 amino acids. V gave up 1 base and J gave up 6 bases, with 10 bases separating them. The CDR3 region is CASSIGLAREQYF. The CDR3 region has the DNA TGTGCCAGTAGTATAGGGTTAGCCCGCGAGCAGTACTTC.